These T cell receptor beta chains were read from a single sample in a study of blood T cell repertoires in COVID-19. Generated by immunoSEQ multiplex PCR, the TCRdb table keeps only in-frame clones and is missing some. The sample includes around 250,000 clones, roughly 87% of them seen just once. The sequenced material came from peripheral blood. The source of these receptors is a human donor in a cohort sampled during active COVID-19. The CDR3 runs from the conserved cysteine through the conserved F or W. A D gene is named only where the DNA matches it firmly. The size entry is marked missing in some rows and otherwise reads once, few, many or a size class.

J gene	CDR3 length	clone size	V gene	D gene	CDR3 protein	CDR3 DNA
TRBJ1-2	13	once	TRBV7-2	.	CASSSGTPYGYTF	TGTGCCAGCAGCTCCGGGACACCCTATGGCTACACCTTC
TRBJ1-2	14	.	TRBV7-2	.	CASSRDTANYGYTF	TGTGCCAGCAGCCGGGACACAGCTAACTATGGCTACACCTTC
TRBJ1-2	13	.	TRBV2	.	CASSVRLPGGYTF	TGTGCCAGCAGCGTTAGGCTTCCAGGGGGCTACACCTTC
TRBJ2-7	14	.	TRBV4-3	.	CASSPSSGAYEQYF	TGCGCCAGCAGCCCGTCCTCGGGTGCCTACGAGCAGTACTTC
TRBJ1-3	14	.	TRBV9	.	CASSVVSRGNTIYF	TGTGCCAGCAGCGTAGTATCCAGGGGAAACACCATATATTTT
TRBJ2-7	16	.	TRBV5-6	TRBD1	CASSRMGGTGFYEQYF	TGTGCCAGCAGCCGAATGGGAGGGACAGGGTTCTACGAGCAGTACTTC
TRBJ1-2	15	.	TRBV24-1	.	CATSDGKTSRRGYTF	TGTGCCACCAGTGATGGAAAGACTTCCAGGAGGGGCTACACCTTC
TRBJ2-1	14	few	TRBV7-6	.	CASSSYGSYNEQFF	TGTGCCAGCAGCTCTTACGGTTCCTACAATGAGCAGTTCTTC
TRBJ2-6	16	.	TRBV4-3	TRBD2	CASSQGRGSGANVLTF	TGCGCCAGCAGCCAAGGGCGGGGGTCTGGGGCCAACGTCCTGACTTTC
TRBJ2-7	17	.	TRBV24-1	TRBD2	CATAGASGRTYSYEQYF	TGTGCCACCGCCGGGGCTAGCGGGAGGACGTATTCCTACGAGCAGTACTTC
TRBJ2-5	15	.	TRBV10-3	TRBD2	CAISESGRGKETQYF	TGTGCCATCAGTGAGTCAGGGCGGGGGAAAGAGACCCAGTACTTC
TRBJ1-1	16	once	TRBV10-2	TRBD1	CASSPSDRAWDTEAFF	TGCGCCAGCAGTCCTTCGGACAGGGCATGGGACACTGAAGCTTTCTTT
TRBJ1-1	14	.	TRBV30	.	CAWSAWAGTTEAFF	TGTGCCTGGAGTGCCTGGGCAGGAACCACTGAAGCTTTCTTT
TRBJ2-3	14	few	TRBV30	TRBD1	CAWRLGQRADTQYF	TGTGCCTGGAGACTGGGACAGAGGGCAGATACGCAGTATTTT
TRBJ2-7	12	.	TRBV30	.	CAWSIGQYEQYF	TGTGCCTGGAGTATAGGACAGTACGAGCAGTACTTC
TRBJ1-5	15	.	TRBV7-2	TRBD1	CASSLEWARTGAQHF	TGTGCCAGCAGCTTAGAATGGGCCAGGACAGGGGCCCAGCATTTT
TRBJ1-4	12	.	TRBV10-3	TRBD1	CATRTGGEKLFF	TGTGCCACTCGGACAGGTGGGGAAAAACTGTTTTTT
TRBJ2-3	13	.	TRBV10-1	.	CASSEVYTDTQYF	TGCGCCAGCAGTGAGGTATACACAGATACGCAGTATTTT
TRBJ2-2	16	.	TRBV3-1/TRBV3-2	TRBD2	CASSQAGLAGTGELFF	TGTGCCAGCAGCCAAGCGGGACTAGCGGGAACCGGGGAGCTGTTTTTT
TRBJ2-7	14	once	TRBV5-1	TRBD1	CASSTGQGAYLLDF	TGCGCCAGCAGCACAGGACAGGGGGCGTATCTGCTAGACTTC
TRBJ2-7	16	.	TRBV5-8	TRBD2	CASSYPRGLDPREQYF	TGTGCCAGCAGCTACCCCCGGGGACTAGATCCTCGCGAGCAGTACTTC
TRBJ2-1	14	.	TRBV20-1	TRBD2	CSASRGELYNEQFF	TGCAGTGCTAGTCGGGGGGAGCTCTACAATGAGCAGTTCTTC
TRBJ1-5	13	.	TRBV9	TRBD1	CASSETGGQPQHF	TGTGCCAGCAGTGAGACAGGGGGCCAGCCCCAGCATTTT
TRBJ2-5	14	.	TRBV6-2/TRBV6-3	TRBD1	CASSLTGGLETQYF	TGTGCCAGCAGTCTGACAGGGGGGCTAGAGACCCAGTACTTC
TRBJ2-7	16	few	TRBV9	TRBD2	CASSPRRGEGSYEQYF	TGTGCCAGCAGCCCCCGACGGGGGGAAGGGTCCTACGAGCAGTACTTC
TRBJ2-5	17	.	TRBV19	.	CASSSIRGDLYQETQYF	TGTGCCAGTAGCTCTATAAGGGGTGATCTTTATCAAGAGACCCAGTACTTC
TRBJ2-5	14	.	TRBV7-9	.	CALEWGRINETQYF	TGTGCCTTGGAATGGGGCAGAATTAATGAGACCCAGTACTTC
TRBJ1-4	14	.	TRBV20-1	.	CSASISTAQEKLFF	TGCAGTGCTAGTATTTCGACAGCTCAAGAAAAACTGTTTTTT
TRBJ2-7	14	.	TRBV6-5	.	CASSYRAATYEQYF	TGTGCCAGCAGTTACAGAGCGGCAACCTACGAGCAGTACTTC
TRBJ2-7	13	.	TRBV5-1	.	CASSFRGSYEQYF	TGCGCCAGCAGCTTTCGGGGGAGTTACGAGCAGTACTTC
TRBJ2-5	14	few	TRBV7-2	TRBD2	CASRRRGYQETQYF	TGTGCCAGCAGGAGGCGGGGGTACCAAGAGACCCAGTACTTC
TRBJ1-4	14	.	TRBV6-5	TRBD1	CASRDRGRGEKLFF	TGTGCCAGCAGGGACAGGGGTCGGGGTGAAAAACTGTTTTTT
TRBJ2-2	14	.	TRBV7-9	.	CASGIGVDTGELFF	TGTGCCAGCGGAATTGGAGTAGACACCGGGGAGCTGTTTTTT
TRBJ1-2	12	once	TRBV5-1	.	CASSYHRDGYTF	TGCGCCAGCAGCTATCACAGGGATGGCTACACCTTC
TRBJ2-3	17	.	TRBV11-2	TRBD1	CASSLRRTGGEGDTQYF	TGTGCCAGCAGCTTAAGAAGAACAGGGGGCGAGGGAGATACGCAGTATTTT
TRBJ2-5	16	.	TRBV6-2/TRBV6-3	TRBD2	CASSYPPASGSETQYF	TGTGCCAGCAGTTACCCGCCCGCTAGCGGGAGTGAGACCCAGTACTTC
TRBJ1-1	13	.	TRBV29-1	TRBD1	CSVEGYRGTEAFF	TGCAGCGTTGAAGGCTACAGGGGCACTGAAGCTTTCTTT
TRBJ1-2	13	few	TRBV4-1	.	CASSHGVGYGYTF	TGCGCCAGCAGCCACGGGGTGGGCTATGGCTACACCTTC
TRBJ1-4	16	.	TRBV4-3	.	CASSQAPIGGNEKLFF	TGCGCCAGCAGCCAAGCCCCTATCGGCGGTAATGAAAAACTGTTTTTT
TRBJ2-1	16	.	TRBV9	TRBD2	CASSVGGAGAYNEQFF	TGTGCCAGCAGCGTAGGTGGAGCGGGAGCGTACAATGAGCAGTTCTTC
TRBJ1-5	14	.	TRBV3-1/TRBV3-2	.	CASSQDPSPQPQHF	TGTGCCAGCAGCCAAGATCCCTCTCCCCAGCCCCAGCATTTT
TRBJ2-5	11	.	TRBV9	.	CASSKRETQYF	TGTGCCAGCAGCAAACGGGAGACCCAGTACTTC
TRBJ1-2	13	.	TRBV6-5	.	CASKFPEGDGYTF	TGTGCCAGCAAATTTCCGGAGGGCGATGGCTACACCTTC
TRBJ1-1	13	.	TRBV7-2	.	CASLTGRQGPAFF	TGTGCCAGCCTAACAGGCAGGCAGGGTCCAGCTTTCTTT
TRBJ2-1	13	.	TRBV6-6	.	CASNILPYNEQFF	TGTGCCAGCAACATCCTCCCCTACAATGAGCAGTTCTTC
TRBJ1-4	15	.	TRBV4-3	.	CASSPTLATNEKLFF	TGCGCCAGCAGCCCGACACTTGCAACTAATGAAAAACTGTTTTTT